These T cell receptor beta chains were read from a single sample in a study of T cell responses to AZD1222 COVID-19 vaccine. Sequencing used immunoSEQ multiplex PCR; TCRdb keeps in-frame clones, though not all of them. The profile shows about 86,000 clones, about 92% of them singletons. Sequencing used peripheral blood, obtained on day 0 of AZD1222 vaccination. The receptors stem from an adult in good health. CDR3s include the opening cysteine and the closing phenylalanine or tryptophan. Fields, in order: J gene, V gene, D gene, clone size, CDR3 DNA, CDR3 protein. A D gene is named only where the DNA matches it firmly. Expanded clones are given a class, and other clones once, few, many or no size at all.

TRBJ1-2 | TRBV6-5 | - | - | TGTGCCAGCAGTTACGAACAGGGATCTGGCTACACCTTC | CASSYEQGSGYTF
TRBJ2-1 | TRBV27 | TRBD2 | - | TGTGCCAGCAGTTTGACAGCGGGAGGATACAATGAGCAGTTCTTC | CASSLTAGGYNEQFF
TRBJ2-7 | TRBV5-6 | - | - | TGTGCCAGCAGCTTCCGACCCTACGAGCAGTACTTC | CASSFRPYEQYF
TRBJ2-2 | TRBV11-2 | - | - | TGTGCCAGCAGCCTCCGCCCGACTCAGACCGGGGAGCTGTTTTTT | CASSLRPTQTGELFF
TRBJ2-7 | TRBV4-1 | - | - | TGCGCCAGCAGCCAAGACTCCGACAGGACCCTCTACGAGCAGTACTTC | CASSQDSDRTLYEQYF
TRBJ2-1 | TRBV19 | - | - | TGTGCCAGTACGGCGGAGAGCTCCTACAATGAGCAGTTCTTC | CASTAESSYNEQFF
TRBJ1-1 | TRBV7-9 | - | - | TGTGCCAGCAGCTTAGAAACAGGTCTATTTACTGAAGCTTTCTTT | CASSLETGLFTEAFF
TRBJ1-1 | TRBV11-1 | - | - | TGTGCCAGCAGGCGAAGATCGGGGACCACTGAAGCTTTCTTT | CASRRRSGTTEAFF
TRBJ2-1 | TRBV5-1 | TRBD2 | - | TGCGCCAGCAGCTTAGCCGGGACTAGTAATGTGCAGTTCTTC | CASSLAGTSNVQFF
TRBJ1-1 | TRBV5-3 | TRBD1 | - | TGTGCCAGAAGCTCTCCGGGACAGCTTTTTGAAGCTTTCTTT | CARSSPGQLFEAFF
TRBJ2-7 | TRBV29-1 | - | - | TGCAGCGTTGAAACGTCAGGTGACTACGAGCAGTACTTC | CSVETSGDYEQYF
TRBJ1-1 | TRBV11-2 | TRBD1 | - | TGTGCCAGCAGCCGCGGGACAGGGTTTTTCTTT | CASSRGTGFFF
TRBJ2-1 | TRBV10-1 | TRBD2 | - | TGCGCCAGCAGTGACGGGACTAGCGGGAGAAATGAGCAGTTCTTC | CASSDGTSGRNEQFF
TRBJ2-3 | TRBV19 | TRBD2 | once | TGTGCCAGTAGTATAAGGGCGGGGGGCCAAGATACGCAGTATTTT | CASSIRAGGQDTQYF
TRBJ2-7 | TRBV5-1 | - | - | TGCGCCAGCAGCTTGGGAGGGTTTCCTGGCGAGCAGTACTTC | CASSLGGFPGEQYF
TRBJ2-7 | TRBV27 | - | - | TGTGCCAGCACCCCGAGACGCGGCAGATCGGGCTCCGAGCAGTACTTC | CASTPRRGRSGSEQYF
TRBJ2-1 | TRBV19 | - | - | TGTGCCAGTAGTACAGGCAGCTCCTACAATGAGCAGTTCTTC | CASSTGSSYNEQFF
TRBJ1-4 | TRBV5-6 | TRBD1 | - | TGTGCCAGCAGCTTCTGGACAGGAAGGGATGAAAAACTGTTTTTT | CASSFWTGRDEKLFF
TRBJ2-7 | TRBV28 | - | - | TGTGCCAGCATTAATCTCCCCCCAGATCCAATCGGGGAGCAGTACTTC | CASINLPPDPIGEQYF
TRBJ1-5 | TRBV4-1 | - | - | TGCGCCAGCAGCCCGGTGGGGTACAATAGCAATCAGCCCCAGCATTTT | CASSPVGYNSNQPQHF
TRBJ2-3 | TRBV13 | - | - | TGTGCCAGCAGCTCGGAGGGGGGTTTAGGCACAGATACGCAGTATTTT | CASSSEGGLGTDTQYF
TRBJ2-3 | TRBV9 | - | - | TGTGCCAGCAGCGTCCGCGTAGGGGAAGATACGCAGTATTTT | CASSVRVGEDTQYF
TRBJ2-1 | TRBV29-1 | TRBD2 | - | TGCAGCGTTGAAGATCTTGGCGGGAGGGCCTTATCCTACAATGAGCAGTTCTTC | CSVEDLGGRALSYNEQFF
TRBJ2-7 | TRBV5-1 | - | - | TGCGCCAGCAGCAGTCCAGGGCTCTCCTACGAGCAGTACTTC | CASSSPGLSYEQYF
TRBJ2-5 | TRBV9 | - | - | TGTGCCAGCAGACCCCTACGTCGGGCCTCTGGAGGAGAGACCCAGTACTTC | CASRPLRRASGGETQYF
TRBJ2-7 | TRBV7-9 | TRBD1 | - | TGTGCCAGCAGCTTAGGCCGGGACAGCACCTACGGGCAGTACTTC | CASSLGRDSTYGQYF
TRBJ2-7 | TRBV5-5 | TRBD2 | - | TGTGCCAGCAGCTACCAGCGGGAATACTACGAGCAGTACTTC | CASSYQREYYEQYF
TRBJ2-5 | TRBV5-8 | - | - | TGTGCCGGCGTGAGGAGGGGGCAAGAGACCCAGTACTTC | CAGVRRGQETQYF
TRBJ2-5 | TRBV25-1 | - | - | TGTGCCAGCAGTGAATGGGGAGGGGGCAGGAAGGAGACCCAGTACTTC | CASSEWGGGRKETQYF
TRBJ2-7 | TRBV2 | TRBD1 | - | TGTGCCAGCACCCAAGGGGGGACAGGGGGCTGGGAGCAGTACTTC | CASTQGGTGGWEQYF
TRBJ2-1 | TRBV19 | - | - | TGTGCCAGTCGAAGCACAATAACCTACAATGAGCAGTTCTTC | CASRSTITYNEQFF
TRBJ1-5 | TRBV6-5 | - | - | TGTGCCAGCAGTTCCAAACAGGGCTATAGCAATCAGCCCCAGCATTTT | CASSSKQGYSNQPQHF
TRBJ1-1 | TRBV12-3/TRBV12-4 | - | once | TGTGCCAGCAGTTTCCACACTGAAGCTTTCTTT | CASSFHTEAFF
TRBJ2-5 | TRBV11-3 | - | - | TGTGCCAGCAGCTTTCGGGGAGCGCAAGAGACCCAGTACTTC | CASSFRGAQETQYF
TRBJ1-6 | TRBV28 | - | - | TGTGCCAGCAGGGAGGGGAGAGGGGATAATTCACCCCTCCACTTT | CASREGRGDNSPLHF
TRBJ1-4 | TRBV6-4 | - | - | TGTGCCAGCAGTGCTAACTGGGGGACTAATGAAAAACTGTTTTTT | CASSANWGTNEKLFF
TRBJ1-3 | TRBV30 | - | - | TGTGCCTGGAGGACCAACGGCGGGGGCCCTGGAAACACCATATATTTT | CAWRTNGGGPGNTIYF
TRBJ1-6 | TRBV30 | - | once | TGTGCCTGGAGTGTACCCCCGGGGAATTCACCCCTCCACTTT | CAWSVPPGNSPLHF
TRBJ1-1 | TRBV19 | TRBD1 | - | TGTGCCAGTAGTATAGAGGGGACAGGTGGCACTGAAGCTTTCTTT | CASSIEGTGGTEAFF
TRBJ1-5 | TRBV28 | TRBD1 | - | TGTGCCAGCCATTCCCTGGGACAGGGGGTCATGAGCAATCAGCCCCAGCATTTT | CASHSLGQGVMSNQPQHF
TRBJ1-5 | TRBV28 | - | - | TGTGCCAGCAGCCCGCCCCAGCATTTT | CASSPPQHF
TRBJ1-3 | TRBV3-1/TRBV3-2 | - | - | TGTGCCAGCAGCCAGAGCTCTGGAAACACCATATATTTT | CASSQSSGNTIYF
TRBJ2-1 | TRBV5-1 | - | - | TGCGCCAGCAGCTTCGCCTCAGGGTCAAATGAGCAGTTCTTC | CASSFASGSNEQFF
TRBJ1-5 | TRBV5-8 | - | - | TGTGCCAGCAGCCGAGACAGCAATCAGCCCCAGCATTTT | CASSRDSNQPQHF
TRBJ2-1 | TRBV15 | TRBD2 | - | TGTGCCACCGGACTAGCTTCCGACAATGAGCAGTTCTTC | CATGLASDNEQFF